This TCR beta chain came from a study of blood T cell repertoires in COVID-19. Study summary: Both acute and convalescent COVID-19 samples were obtained from the United States, Italy and Spain. PBMCs, B-cell-depleted T cells, or T cells provided the cDNA or gDNA that made up the material.

Recruits, aged about 18 to 95 years, lived in 24 US areas. Germline CDR1 LNHDA, CDR2 SQIVND (reference sequence). The CDR3 length is 18 residues. V gave up 2 bases and J gave up 0 bases, with 18 bases separating them. Profiling relied on immunoSEQ multiplex PCR, and the TCRdb table lists in-frame clones only, not all of them. The sample records 430,000 or so clones, about 88% being singletons. The sequence was collected from a woman younger than 35 who had been exposed to COVID-19. Sample: PBMCs or T cells enriched from blood (not recorded which). This chain uses TRBV19 with TRBJ2-3; D unclear. CDR3 sequence: CASSITPARLASTDTQYF. In nucleotides, the CDR3 is TGTGCCAGTAGTATAACCCCCGCGCGGCTCGCTAGCACAGATACGCAGTATTTT. The whole variable domain, filled in from reference TRBV19 and TRBJ2-3, reads DGGITQSPKYLFRKEGQNVTLSCEQNLNHDAMYWYRQDPGQGLRLIYYSQIVNDFQKGDIAEGYSVSREKKESFPLTVTSAQKNPTAFYLCASSITPARLASTDTQYFGPGTRLTVL.